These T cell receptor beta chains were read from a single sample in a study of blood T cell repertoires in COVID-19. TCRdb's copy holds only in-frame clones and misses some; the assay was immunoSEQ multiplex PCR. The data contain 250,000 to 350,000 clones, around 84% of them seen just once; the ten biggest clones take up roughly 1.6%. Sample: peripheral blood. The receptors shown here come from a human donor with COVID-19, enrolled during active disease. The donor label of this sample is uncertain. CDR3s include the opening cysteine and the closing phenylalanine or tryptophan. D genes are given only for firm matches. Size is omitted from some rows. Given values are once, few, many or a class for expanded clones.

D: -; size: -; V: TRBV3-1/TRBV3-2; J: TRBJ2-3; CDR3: CASSQVGRVGGAGADTQYF; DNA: TGTGCCAGCAGCCAAGTCGGCCGCGTGGGGGGGGCTGGAGCAGATACGCAGTATTTT
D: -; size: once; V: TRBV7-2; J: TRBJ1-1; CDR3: CASSAIGDNTEAFF; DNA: TGTGCCAGCAGTGCAATAGGGGATAACACTGAAGCTTTCTTT
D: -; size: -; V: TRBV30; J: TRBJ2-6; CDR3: CAWSFQLIFSGANVLTF; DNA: TGTGCCTGGAGTTTTCAGTTGATCTTCTCTGGGGCCAACGTCCTGACTTTC
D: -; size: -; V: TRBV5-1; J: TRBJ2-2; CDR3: CASSFGGLRTGELFF; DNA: TGCGCCAGCAGCTTCGGGGGGCTGAGGACCGGGGAGCTGTTTTTT
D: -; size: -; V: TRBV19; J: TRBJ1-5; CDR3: CASSIGGARNQPQHF; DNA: TGTGCCAGTAGTATAGGCGGGGCGCGGAATCAGCCCCAGCATTTT
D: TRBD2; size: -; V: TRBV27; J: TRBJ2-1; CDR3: CASAPGLAYFDEQFF; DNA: TGTGCCAGCGCACCTGGACTAGCGTATTTCGATGAGCAGTTCTTC
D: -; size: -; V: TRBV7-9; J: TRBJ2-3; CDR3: CASSLSSVGDTQYF; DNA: TGTGCCAGCAGCTTATCCAGCGTGGGAGATACGCAGTATTTT
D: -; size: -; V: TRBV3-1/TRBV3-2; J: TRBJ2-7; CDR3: CASSTGYEQYF; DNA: TGTGCCAGCAGCACGGGCTACGAGCAGTACTTC
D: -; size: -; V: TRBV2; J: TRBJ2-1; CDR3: CASRAGYEENEQFF; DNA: TGTGCCAGCAGGGCGGGGTACGAGGAAAATGAGCAGTTCTTC
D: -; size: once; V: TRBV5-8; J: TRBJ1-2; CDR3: CASSGTNRVGGYTF; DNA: TGTGCCAGCAGCGGGACGAACAGGGTAGGGGGCTACACCTTC
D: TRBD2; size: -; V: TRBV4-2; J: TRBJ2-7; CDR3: CASSPRGTSGRNEQYF; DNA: TGTGCCAGCAGCCCGAGGGGGACTAGCGGGAGAAACGAGCAGTACTTC
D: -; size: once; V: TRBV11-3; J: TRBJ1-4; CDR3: CASSFSRAEKLFF; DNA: TGTGCCAGCAGCTTCTCCAGGGCGGAAAAACTGTTTTTT
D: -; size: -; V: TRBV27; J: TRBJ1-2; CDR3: CASSLKAAYGYTF; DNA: TGTGCCAGCAGTTTAAAGGCGGCCTATGGCTACACCTTC
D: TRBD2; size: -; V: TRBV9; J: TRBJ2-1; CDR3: CASSAGLAHEQFF; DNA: TGTGCCAGCAGCGCAGGACTAGCCCATGAGCAGTTCTTC
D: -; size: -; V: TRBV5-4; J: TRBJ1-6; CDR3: CASSYGAGGSPLHF; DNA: TGTGCCAGCAGCTACGGGGCCGGGGGTTCACCCCTCCACTTT
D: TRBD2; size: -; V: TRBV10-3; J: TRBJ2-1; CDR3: CAIKAGGSYNEQFF; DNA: TGTGCCATCAAGGCGGGAGGTTCCTACAATGAGCAGTTCTTC
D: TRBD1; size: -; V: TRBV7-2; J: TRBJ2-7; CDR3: CASSFGDRAAEQYF; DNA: TGTGCCAGCAGCTTTGGGGACAGGGCGGCCGAGCAGTACTTC
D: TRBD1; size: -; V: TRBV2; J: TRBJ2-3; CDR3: CASSVKGTGLPDTQYF; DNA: TGTGCCAGCAGCGTAAAGGGGACAGGGCTACCAGATACGCAGTATTTT
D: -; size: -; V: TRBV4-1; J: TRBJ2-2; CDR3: CASSPQWSPTGYTGELFF; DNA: TGCGCCAGCAGCCCTCAATGGAGTCCAACCGGATACACCGGGGAGCTGTTTTTT
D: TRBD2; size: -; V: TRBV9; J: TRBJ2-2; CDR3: CASSVGGLAGGGGELFF; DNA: TGTGCCAGCAGCGTAGGTGGACTAGCGGGAGGAGGAGGGGAGCTGTTTTTT
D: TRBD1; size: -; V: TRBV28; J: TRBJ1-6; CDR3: CASSRDRGNSPLHF; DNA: TGTGCCAGCAGTAGGGACAGGGGGAATTCACCCCTCCACTTT
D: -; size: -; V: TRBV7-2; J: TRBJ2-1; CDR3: CASSLSVVGFSPEQFF; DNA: TGTGCCAGCAGCTTAAGTGTCGTGGGCTTCTCACCCGAGCAGTTCTTC
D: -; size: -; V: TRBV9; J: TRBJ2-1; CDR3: CASSVGLDSYNEQFF; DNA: TGTGCCAGCAGCGTAGGTTTAGACTCCTACAATGAGCAGTTCTTC
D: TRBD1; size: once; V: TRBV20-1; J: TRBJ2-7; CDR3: CSASPRDRGLEQYF; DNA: TGCAGTGCTAGTCCCCGGGACAGGGGGCTGGAGCAGTACTTC
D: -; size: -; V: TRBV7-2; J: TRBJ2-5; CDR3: CASSNEETQYF; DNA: TGTGCCAGCAGCAACGAGGAGACCCAGTACTTC
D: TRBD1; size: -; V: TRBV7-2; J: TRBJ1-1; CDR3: CASSRTGQGNTEAFF; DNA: TGTGCCAGCAGCCGGACGGGACAGGGGAACACTGAAGCTTTCTTT
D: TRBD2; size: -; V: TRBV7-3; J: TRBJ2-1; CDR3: CASSQLAASYNEQFF; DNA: TGTGCCAGCAGCCAGCTAGCGGCTTCCTACAATGAGCAGTTCTTC
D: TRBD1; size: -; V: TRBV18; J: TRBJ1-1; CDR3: CASSSSQGGNTEAFF; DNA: TGTGCCAGCTCATCATCCCAGGGGGGAAACACTGAAGCTTTCTTT
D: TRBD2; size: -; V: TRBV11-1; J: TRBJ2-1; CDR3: CASRLISGTYEQFF; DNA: TGTGCCAGCAGATTAATCAGCGGGACGTATGAGCAGTTCTTC
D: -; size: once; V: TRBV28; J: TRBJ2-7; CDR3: CASSLGARGQPFHEQYF; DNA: TGTGCCAGCAGTTTAGGTGCCAGGGGCCAGCCTTTCCACGAGCAGTACTTC
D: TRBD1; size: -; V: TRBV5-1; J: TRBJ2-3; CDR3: CASSPRPGQSTDTQYF; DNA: TGCGCCAGCAGCCCTCGGCCGGGACAGAGCACAGATACGCAGTATTTT
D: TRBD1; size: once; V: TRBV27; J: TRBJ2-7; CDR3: CASSLRTGAYEQYF; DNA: TGTGCCAGCAGTCTGCGGACAGGGGCCTACGAGCAGTACTTC
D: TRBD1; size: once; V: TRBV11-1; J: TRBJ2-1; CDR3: CASTRTGARSYNEQFF; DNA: TGTGCCAGCACCCGGACAGGCGCCCGCTCCTACAATGAGCAGTTCTTC
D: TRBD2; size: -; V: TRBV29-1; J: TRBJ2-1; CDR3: CSASGSSYNEQFF; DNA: TGCAGCGCCAGCGGGAGCTCCTACAATGAGCAGTTCTTC
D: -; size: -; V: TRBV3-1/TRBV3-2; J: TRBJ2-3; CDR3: CASSQSGPPTDTQYF; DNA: TGTGCCAGCAGCCAGAGCGGGCCGCCGACAGATACGCAGTATTTT
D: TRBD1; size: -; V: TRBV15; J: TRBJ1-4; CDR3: CATSRDLRTGLEKLFF; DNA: TGTGCCACCAGCAGAGATCTGAGGACAGGGCTTGAAAAACTGTTTTTT
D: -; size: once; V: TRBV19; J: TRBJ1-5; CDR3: CASSIGQSGNQPQHF; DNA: TGTGCCAGTAGTATAGGACAGTCAGGCAATCAGCCCCAGCATTTT
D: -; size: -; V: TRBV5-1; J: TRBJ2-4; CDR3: CASSLGLELAKNIQYF; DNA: TGCGCCAGCAGCTTGGGCCTAGAACTAGCCAAAAACATTCAGTACTTC
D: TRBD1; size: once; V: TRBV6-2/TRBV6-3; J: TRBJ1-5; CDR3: CASSQDRGIRPQHF; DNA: TGTGCCAGCAGCCAAGACAGGGGGATCCGGCCCCAGCATTTT
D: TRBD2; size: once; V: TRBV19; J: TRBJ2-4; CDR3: CASSIMGTSGNLAKNIQYF; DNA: TGTGCCAGTAGTATCATGGGGACTAGCGGGAATCTAGCCAAAAACATTCAGTACTTC
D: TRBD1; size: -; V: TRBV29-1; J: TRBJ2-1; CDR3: CSVDRPYSSYNEQFF; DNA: TGCAGCGTGGACAGGCCGTATTCCTCCTACAATGAGCAGTTCTTC
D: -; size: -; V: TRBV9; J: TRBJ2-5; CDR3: CASSADLFGGQETQYF; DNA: TGTGCCAGCAGCGCAGACCTATTTGGAGGCCAAGAGACCCAGTACTTC
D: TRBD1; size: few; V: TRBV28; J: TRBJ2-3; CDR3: CASSPQGADTQYF; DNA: TGTGCCAGCAGTCCCCAGGGGGCAGATACGCAGTATTTT
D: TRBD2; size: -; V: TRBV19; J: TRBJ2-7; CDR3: CASSITSSSGEQYF; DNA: TGTGCCAGTAGTATTACTTCCTCTAGCGGCGAGCAGTACTTC
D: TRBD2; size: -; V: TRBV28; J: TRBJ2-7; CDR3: CASRKAGVFYEQYF; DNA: TGTGCCAGCCGAAAAGCGGGAGTGTTCTACGAGCAGTACTTC
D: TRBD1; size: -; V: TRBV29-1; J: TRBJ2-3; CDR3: CSVDWPGGDTQYF; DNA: TGCAGCGTTGATTGGCCAGGGGGAGATACGCAGTATTTT
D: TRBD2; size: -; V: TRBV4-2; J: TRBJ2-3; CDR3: CASSQQRLASDTQYF; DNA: TGTGCCAGCAGCCAACAAAGACTAGCCTCAGATACGCAGTATTTT
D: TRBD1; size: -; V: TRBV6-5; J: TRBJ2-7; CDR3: CASSRGQDASYEQYF; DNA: TGTGCCAGCAGCCGTGGACAGGACGCCTCCTACGAGCAGTACTTC
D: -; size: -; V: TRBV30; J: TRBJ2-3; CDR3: CAWSGQAGDTQYF; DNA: TGTGCCTGGAGTGGACAGGCCGGGGATACGCAGTATTTT